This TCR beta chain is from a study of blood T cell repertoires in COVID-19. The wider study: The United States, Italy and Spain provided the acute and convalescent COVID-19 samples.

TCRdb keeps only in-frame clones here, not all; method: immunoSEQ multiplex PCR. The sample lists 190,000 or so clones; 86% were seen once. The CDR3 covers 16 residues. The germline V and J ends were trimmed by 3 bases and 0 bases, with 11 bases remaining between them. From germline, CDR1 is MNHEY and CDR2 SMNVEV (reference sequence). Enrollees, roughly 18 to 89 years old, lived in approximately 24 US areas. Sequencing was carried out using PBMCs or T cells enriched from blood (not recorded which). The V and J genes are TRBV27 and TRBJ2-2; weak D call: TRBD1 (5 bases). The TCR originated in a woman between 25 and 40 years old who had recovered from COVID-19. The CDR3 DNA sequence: TGTGCCAGCAGTTTTAGTCAGGGTCCGAACACCGGGGAGCTGTTTTTT. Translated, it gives CASSFSQGPNTGELFF.